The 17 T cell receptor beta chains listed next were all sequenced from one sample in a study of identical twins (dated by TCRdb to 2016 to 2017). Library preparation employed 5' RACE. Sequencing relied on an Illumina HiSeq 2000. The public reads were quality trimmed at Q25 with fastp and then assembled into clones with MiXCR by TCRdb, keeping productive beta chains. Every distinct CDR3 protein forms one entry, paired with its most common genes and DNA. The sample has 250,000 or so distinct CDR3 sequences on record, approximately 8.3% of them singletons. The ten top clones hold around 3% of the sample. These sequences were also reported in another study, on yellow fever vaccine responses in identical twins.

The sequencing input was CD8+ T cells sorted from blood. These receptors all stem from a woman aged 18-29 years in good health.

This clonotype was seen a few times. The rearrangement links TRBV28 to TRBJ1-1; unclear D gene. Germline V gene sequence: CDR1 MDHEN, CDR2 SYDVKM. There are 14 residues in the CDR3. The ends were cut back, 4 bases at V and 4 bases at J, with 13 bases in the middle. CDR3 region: CASSSPEGLTEAFF. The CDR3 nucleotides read TGTGCCAGCAGTTCCCCCGAAGGTCTCACTGAAGCTTTCTTT. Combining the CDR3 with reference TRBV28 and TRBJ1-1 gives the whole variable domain DVKVTQSSRYLVKRTGEKVFLECVQDMDHENMFWYRQDPGLGLRLIYFSYDVKMKEKGDIPEGYSVSREKKERFSLILESASTNQTSMYLCASSSPEGLTEAFFGQGTRLTVV.

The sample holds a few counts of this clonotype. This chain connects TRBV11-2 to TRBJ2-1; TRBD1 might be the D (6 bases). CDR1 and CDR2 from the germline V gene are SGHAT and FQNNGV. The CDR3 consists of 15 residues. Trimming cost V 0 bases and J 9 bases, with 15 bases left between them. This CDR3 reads CASSLDPGTQAEQFF. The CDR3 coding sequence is TGTGCCAGCAGCTTAGATCCCGGGACACAAGCTGAGCAGTTCTTC.

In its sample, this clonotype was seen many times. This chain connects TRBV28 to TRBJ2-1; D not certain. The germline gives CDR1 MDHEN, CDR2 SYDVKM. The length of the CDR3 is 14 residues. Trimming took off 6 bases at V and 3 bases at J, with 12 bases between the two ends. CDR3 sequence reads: CASRSPPNYNEQFF. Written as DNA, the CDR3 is TGTGCCAGCAGATCCCCCCCAAACTACAATGAGCAGTTCTTC.

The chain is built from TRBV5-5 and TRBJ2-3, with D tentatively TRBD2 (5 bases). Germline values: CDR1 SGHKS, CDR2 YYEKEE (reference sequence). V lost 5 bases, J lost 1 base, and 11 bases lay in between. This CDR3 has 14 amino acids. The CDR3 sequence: CASRSHGGTDTQYF. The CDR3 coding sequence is TGTGCCAGCAGATCACACGGGGGCACAGATACGCAGTATTTT.

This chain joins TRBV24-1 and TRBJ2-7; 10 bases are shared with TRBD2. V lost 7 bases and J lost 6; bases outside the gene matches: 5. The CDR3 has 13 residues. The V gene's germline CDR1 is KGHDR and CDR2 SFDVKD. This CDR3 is CATSPSGGLEQYF. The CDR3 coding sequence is TGTGCCACCAGCCCTAGCGGGGGACTCGAGCAGTACTTC.

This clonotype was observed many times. The CDR3: CAISESGVSATNYGYTF. The CDR3 DNA reads as TGTGCCATCAGTGAGTCGGGGGTTTCAGCTACTAACTATGGCTACACCTTC. This sequence joins TRBV10-3 and TRBJ1-2; D may be TRBD1 (5 bases). The V end was cut by 0 bases, the J end by 0 bases, with 14 bases between. Germline V gene data show CDR1 as ENHRY and CDR2 as SYGVKD. The CDR3 consists of 17 residues.

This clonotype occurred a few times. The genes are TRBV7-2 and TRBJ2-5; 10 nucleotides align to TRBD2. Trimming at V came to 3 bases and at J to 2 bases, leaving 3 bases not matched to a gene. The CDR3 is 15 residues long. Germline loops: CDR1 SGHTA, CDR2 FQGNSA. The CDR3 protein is CASSLSSGGQETQYF. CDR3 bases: TGTGCCAGCAGCTTGAGTAGCGGGGGGCAAGAGACCCAGTACTTC.

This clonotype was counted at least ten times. The CDR3 sequence: CASKGPNQPQHF. The CDR3 region has the DNA TGTGCCAGCAAGGGTCCCAATCAGCCCCAGCATTTT. This rearrangement joins TRBV12-3 or TRBV12-4 to TRBJ1-5; no clear D gene. Trimming cost V 7 bases and J 3 bases, with 7 bases left between them. The CDR3 consists of 12 residues.

Written as DNA, the CDR3 is TGTGCCAGCAGTTGGACCGATGAGCAGTTCTTC. This gives the protein CASSWTDEQFF. This sequence joins TRBV6-2 or TRBV6-3 and TRBJ2-1, with no clear D. This CDR3 has 11 residues. Germline V CDR1 and CDR2: MNHEY, SVGEGT. V lost 4 bases and J 8 bases, leaving 6 bases between the germline ends.

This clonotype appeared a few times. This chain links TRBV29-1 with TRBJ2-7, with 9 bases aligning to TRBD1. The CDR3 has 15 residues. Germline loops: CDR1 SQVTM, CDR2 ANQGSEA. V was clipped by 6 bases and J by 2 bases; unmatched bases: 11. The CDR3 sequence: CSVPAGGQGPYEQYF. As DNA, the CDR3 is TGCAGCGTCCCCGCTGGGGGACAGGGACCCTACGAGCAGTACTTC.

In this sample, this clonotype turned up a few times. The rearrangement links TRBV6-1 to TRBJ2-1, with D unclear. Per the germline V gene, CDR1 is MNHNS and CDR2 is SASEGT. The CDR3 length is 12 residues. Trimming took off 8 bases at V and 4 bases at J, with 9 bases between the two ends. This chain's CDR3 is CASCITYNEQFF. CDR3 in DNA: TGTGCCAGCTGTATCACTTACAATGAGCAGTTCTTC.

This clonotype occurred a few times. The CDR3 DNA reads TGTGCCAGCAGTGAAGTACAGGGTAGGGCATACAATGAGCAGTTCTTC. It codes for CASSEVQGRAYNEQFF. This chain connects TRBV27 to TRBJ2-1; maybe TRBD1 (6 bases). Germline V lookup: CDR1 MNHEY, CDR2 SMNVEV (reference sequence). CDR3 length equals 16 residues. The V end lost 5 bases, the J end lost 4 bases, and 18 bases lay between the germline ends.

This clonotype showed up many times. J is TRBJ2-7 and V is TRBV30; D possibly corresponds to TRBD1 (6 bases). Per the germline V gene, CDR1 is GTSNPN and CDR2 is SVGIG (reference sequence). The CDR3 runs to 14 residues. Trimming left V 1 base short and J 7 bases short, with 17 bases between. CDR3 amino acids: CAWSAILSGEEQYF. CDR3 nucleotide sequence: TGTGCCTGGAGTGCCATTTTGTCAGGGGAGGAGCAGTACTTC.

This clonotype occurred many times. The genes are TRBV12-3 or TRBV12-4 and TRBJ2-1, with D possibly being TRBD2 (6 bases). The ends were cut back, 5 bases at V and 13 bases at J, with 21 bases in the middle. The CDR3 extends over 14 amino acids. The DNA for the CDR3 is TGTGCCAGCAGTAACCGGGACTGGGACCCTCTACAGTTCTTC. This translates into CASSNRDWDPLQFF.

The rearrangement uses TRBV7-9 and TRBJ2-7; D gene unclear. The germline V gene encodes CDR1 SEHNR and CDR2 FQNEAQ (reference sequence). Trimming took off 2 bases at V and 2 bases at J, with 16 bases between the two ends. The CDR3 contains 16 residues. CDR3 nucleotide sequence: TGTGCCAGCAGCTTACTTTCTCCGGCAAACACCTACGAGCAGTACTTC. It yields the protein CASSLLSPANTYEQYF.

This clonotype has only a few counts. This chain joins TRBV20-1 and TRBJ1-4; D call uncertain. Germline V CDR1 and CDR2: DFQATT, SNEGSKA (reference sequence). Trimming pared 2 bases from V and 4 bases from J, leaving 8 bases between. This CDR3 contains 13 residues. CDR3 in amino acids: CSARPSSNEKLFF. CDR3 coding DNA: TGCAGTGCTAGACCGAGCAGTAATGAAAAACTGTTTTTT.

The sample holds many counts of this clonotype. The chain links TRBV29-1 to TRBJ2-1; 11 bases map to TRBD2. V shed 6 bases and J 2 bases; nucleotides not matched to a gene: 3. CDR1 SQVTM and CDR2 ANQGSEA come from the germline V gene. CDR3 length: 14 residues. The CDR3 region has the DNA TGCAGCGTCCTAGCGGGAGGCCCCTACAATGAGCAGTTCTTC. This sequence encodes CSVLAGGPYNEQFF.